This TCR beta chain was identified during a study of CD8 T cells in Susac syndrome. The V gene's germline CDR1 is MGHDK and CDR2 SYGVNS. The CDR3 runs to 13 residues. With 6 bases removed from V and 6 bases from J, the gap between germline ends came to 14 bases. In blood CD8+ and CD4+ T cells, TCR beta underwent sequencing. Negative isolation was used for CD8+ and CD4+ T cells and FACS enrichment for TEMRA cells. A quantity of about 0.45 to 1 ug RNA underwent reverse transcription using random hexamers. The TCR beta CDR3 was amplified by immunoSEQ multiplex PCR across 54 Vbeta, 13 Jbeta. MiXCR, run by TCRdb on the immunoSEQ multiplex PCR reads, gives a single entry per CDR3 protein. Of fewer than 150,000 distinct CDR3 sequences in the sample, 91% are singletons; the top ten hold around 0.24%.

The sequence was obtained from a human donor with multiple sclerosis. The chain uses TRBV25-1 and TRBJ1-2; D is undetermined. The specimen was CD8+ T cells from PBMCs. The CDR3 loop reads CASSLGPVDGYTF. CDR3 DNA: TGTGCCAGCAGCCTAGGGCCGGTCGATGGCTACACCTTC.